Sequencing of this TCR beta chain was carried out in a study of T cell responses to AZD1222 COVID-19 vaccine. Across the study: Second-dose groups at about 4 or about 12 weeks were pooled.

Comment on this clone: Its antigen remains unidentified.

Libraries were prepared by immunoSEQ multiplex PCR; TCRdb keeps only in-frame clonotypes and omits some of them. The top ten hold under 25% of the sample, which has about 86,000 clones, approximately 82% seen once. Study-level points and caveats: Nearly half of the spike-specific TCRs reportedly recognize variant regions that carry no mutations.

CDR3 size: 14 residues. V was pared by 5 bases and J by 0 bases, with 10 bases between. The germline V gene encodes CDR1 SGHTA and CDR2 FQGNSA. The chain recombines TRBV7-2 with TRBJ2-5; the D is unclear. The receptor was isolated from an adult in good health. The sample was peripheral blood, taken on day 0 of AZD1222 vaccination. CDR3 bases: TGTGCCAGCAGCCTTCCGATGGACCAAGAGACCCAGTACTTC. It codes for CASSLPMDQETQYF.